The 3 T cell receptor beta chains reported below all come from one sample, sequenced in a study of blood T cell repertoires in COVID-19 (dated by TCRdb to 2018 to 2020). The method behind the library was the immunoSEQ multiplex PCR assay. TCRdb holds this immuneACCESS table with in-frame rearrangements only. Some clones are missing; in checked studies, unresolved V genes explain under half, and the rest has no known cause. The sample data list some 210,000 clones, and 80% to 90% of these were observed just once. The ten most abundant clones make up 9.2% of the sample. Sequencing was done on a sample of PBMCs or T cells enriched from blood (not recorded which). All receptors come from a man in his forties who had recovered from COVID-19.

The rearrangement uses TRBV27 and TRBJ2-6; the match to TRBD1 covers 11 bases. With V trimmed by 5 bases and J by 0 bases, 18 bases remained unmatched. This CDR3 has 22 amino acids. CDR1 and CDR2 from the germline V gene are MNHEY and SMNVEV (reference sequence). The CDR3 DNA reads TGTGCCAGCAGTCTGTTGGGACAGGGGGGCCGATCGGGACACTCTGGGGCCAACGTCCTGACTTTC. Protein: CASSLLGQGGRSGHSGANVLTF.

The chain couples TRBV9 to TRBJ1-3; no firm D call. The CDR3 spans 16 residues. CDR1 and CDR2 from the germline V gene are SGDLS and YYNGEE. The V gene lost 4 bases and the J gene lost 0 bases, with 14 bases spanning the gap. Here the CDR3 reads CASSSSIKHSGNTIYF. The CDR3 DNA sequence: TGTGCCAGCAGCTCCAGTATTAAACACTCTGGAAACACCATATATTTT.

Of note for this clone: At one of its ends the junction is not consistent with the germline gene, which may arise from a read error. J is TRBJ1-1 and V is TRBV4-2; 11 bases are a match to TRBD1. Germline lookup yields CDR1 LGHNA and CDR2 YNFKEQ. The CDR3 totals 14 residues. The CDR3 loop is CASSLDRGPPETFF. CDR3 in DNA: TGTGCCAGCAGCCTGGACAGGGGGCCGCCTGAAACTTTCTTT.